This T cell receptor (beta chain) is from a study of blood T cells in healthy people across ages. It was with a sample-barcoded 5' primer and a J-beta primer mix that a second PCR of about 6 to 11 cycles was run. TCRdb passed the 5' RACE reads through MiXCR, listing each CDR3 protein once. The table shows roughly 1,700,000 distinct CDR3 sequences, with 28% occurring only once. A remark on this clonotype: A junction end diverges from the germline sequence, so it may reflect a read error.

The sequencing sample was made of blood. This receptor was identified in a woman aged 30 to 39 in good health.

The CDR3 DNA reads as TGTGCCAGCAGTCGGCGACAGGGGGCAGCTCAGGACTATGGCCACACCTTC. It is translated as CASSRRQGAAQDYGHTF. V gene TRBV6-6 combines with J gene TRBJ1-2; 10 bases match TRBD1. Germline CDR1 and CDR2: MNHNY and SVGAGI (reference sequence). The CDR3 length is 17 residues.